These 32 T cell receptor beta chains originate from one sample sequenced in a study of human T cells and chemical hapten exposure. Extraction yielded total RNA from whole blood (unfractionated). TCRdb processed the 5' RACE reads anew with MiXCR; each CDR3 protein has one entry. In the table there are about 140,000 distinct CDR3 sequences, 4.1% of which are singletons. Receptors were obtained from a female donor in good health.

Many counts were recorded for this clonotype. The J gene is TRBJ1-6, the V gene TRBV7-9; D is undetermined. V lost 5 bases and J lost 14, with 16 bases in between. There are 13 residues in the CDR3. Germline CDR1 SEHNR, CDR2 FQNEAQ (reference sequence). The CDR3: CASSAREAMALHF. For the CDR3, the DNA is TGTGCCAGCAGCGCTCGGGAGGCAATGGCCCTCCACTTT.

The table lists this clonotype with many counts. The genes are TRBV7-2 and TRBJ1-4; D possibly corresponds to TRBD1 (5 bases). Germline CDR1 reads SGHTA; CDR2 reads FQGNSA. CDR3 size: 14 residues. V was trimmed by 2 bases and J by 6 bases, leaving 10 bases between them. Here the CDR3 reads CASSLWGGDEKLFF. In DNA form, the CDR3 reads TGTGCCAGCAGCTTATGGGGGGGGGATGAAAAACTGTTTTTT.

The chain uses TRBV15 and TRBJ2-3; no clear D gene. V was cut by 3 bases and J by 1 base, with 5 bases left in between. The CDR3 consists of 13 residues. The germline V gene has CDR1 LNHNV and CDR2 YYDKDF (reference sequence). CDR3 loop: CATSSLRTDTQYF. CDR3 nucleotide sequence: TGTGCCACCAGCAGTCTCCGCACAGATACGCAGTATTTT.

This clonotype showed up just a few times. The chain couples TRBV6-2 or TRBV6-3 to TRBJ1-1, with D perhaps TRBD1 (5 bases). CDR1 is MNHEY and CDR2 is SVGEGT in the germline V gene. The CDR3 extends over 15 amino acids. V lost 2 bases, J lost 1 base, and 11 bases lay in between. CDR3 amino acids: CASSYRRGQNTEAFF. The CDR3 DNA reads TGTGCCAGCAGTTACCGCCGGGGCCAGAACACTGAAGCTTTCTTT.

This clonotype was seen more than once but under ten times. The rearrangement joins TRBV3-1 to TRBJ1-5; 9 bases are a match to TRBD1. In germline, CDR1 is LGHDT, CDR2 YNNKEL (reference sequence). The CDR3 runs to 15 residues. The V segment lost 4 bases and the J segment 5 bases; nucleotides outside the gene matches: 6. CDR3 sequence reads: CASSLSDRGYQPQHF. The CDR3 bases are TGTGCCAGCAGCCTTTCGGACAGGGGATATCAGCCCCAGCATTTT.

This clonotype was counted between two and nine times. The V call is TRBV12-3 or TRBV12-4, the J call TRBJ1-1; D ambiguous. The V gene lost 0 bases and the J gene lost 5 bases, with 16 bases spanning the gap. This CDR3 region has 16 residues. The CDR3, as DNA: TGTGCCAGCAGTTTAGCGCTTGGAGGGTGTTGGACTGAAGCTTTCTTT. Its translation is CASSLALGGCWTEAFF.

This clonotype has ten or more counts. The rearrangement joins TRBV28 to TRBJ2-1; possible D gene TRBD1, 5 bases. Germline V CDR1 and CDR2: MDHEN, SYDVKM. V was shortened by 5 bases and J by 6 bases, with 17 bases between the two germline ends. The CDR3 spans 15 residues. The CDR3: CASSPSTALGNEQFF. As DNA, the CDR3 is TGTGCCAGCAGTCCTTCGACAGCTTTAGGCAATGAGCAGTTCTTC.

This clonotype was counted many times. The rearrangement joins TRBV10-3 to TRBJ1-2; D is unresolved. This CDR3 comprises 16 residues. The germline V gene encodes CDR1 ENHRY and CDR2 SYGVKD. Trimming removed 3 bases at V and 4 bases at J, with 18 bases between. In nucleotides, the CDR3 is TGTGCCATCAGTGATCCCAGGTCCTTCCCCTCCTATGGCTACACCTTC. Translated: CAISDPRSFPSYGYTF.

This clonotype appeared many times. The V and J genes are TRBV12-3 or TRBV12-4 and TRBJ1-6; D gene uncertain. V lost 5 bases and J lost 6, with 8 bases in between. The CDR3 length is 13 residues. The CDR3 DNA reads TGTGCCAGCAGTCGAGGACCTAATTCACCCCTCCACTTT. Protein product: CASSRGPNSPLHF.

There are many counts of this clonotype. The chain links TRBV6-2 or TRBV6-3 to TRBJ2-7; 9 positions match TRBD1. CDR3 length equals 15 residues. V gave up 4 bases and J gave up 6 bases; unmatched junction bases: 10. From germline, CDR1 is MNHEY and CDR2 SVGEGT. The CDR3 nucleotides are TGTGCCAGCAGTTTATCGGGACAGGGTTTCGTCGAGCAGTACTTC. As protein: CASSLSGQGFVEQYF.

The sample holds many counts of this clonotype. This sequence joins TRBV11-3 and TRBJ2-2, with D perhaps given as TRBD1 or TRBD2 (6 bases each). The length of the CDR3 is 15 residues. Germline values: CDR1 SGHNT, CDR2 YENEEA. With 4 bases removed from V and 3 bases from J, the gap between germline ends came to 12 bases. The CDR3 is CASSSGGPDTGELFF. The CDR3 DNA reads TGTGCCAGCAGCTCCGGGGGCCCGGACACCGGGGAGCTGTTTTTT.

This clonotype appeared many times. The chain recombines TRBV6-5 with TRBJ1-1; tentative D call: TRBD1 (5 bases). The CDR3 consists of 13 residues. CDR1 MNHEY and CDR2 SVGAGI come from the germline V gene. Between the trimmed V and J ends, which lost 8 bases and 6 bases, there was a span of 16 bases. CDR3 coding DNA: TGTGCCAGCCTTTACAGGTTAGGGGCTGAAGCTTTCTTT. Amino acid sequence: CASLYRLGAEAFF.

The rearrangement uses TRBV19 and TRBJ2-1; TRBD2 matches 14 bases. Germline lookup yields CDR1 LNHDA and CDR2 SQIVND (reference sequence). CDR3 length: 15 amino acids. Germline trimming cut 3 bases from V and 7 bases from J; bases unmatched to any gene: 2. This CDR3 is CASSIRLAGGNEQFF. As DNA, the CDR3 is TGTGCCAGTAGTATCAGACTAGCGGGGGGGAATGAGCAGTTCTTC.

The CDR3 DNA reads TGTGCCAGCTCAGCGAAGCAGGGGCCGGGTACTGAAGCTTTCTTT. Protein sequence: CASSAKQGPGTEAFF. This chain joins TRBV18 and TRBJ1-1; D is possibly TRBD1 (6 bases). With 5 bases removed from V and 5 bases from J, the gap between germline ends came to 18 bases. Germline V lookup: CDR1 KGHSH, CDR2 LQKENI. The CDR3 sequence is 15 residues long.

Of note for this clonotype: A much bigger clone sits one base away, suggesting this may be a read error. The chain has TRBV28 and TRBJ2-5; 8 bases line up with TRBD1. Germline V gene data show CDR1 as MDHEN and CDR2 as SYDVKM. V was pared by 5 bases and J by 0 bases, with 2 bases of the junction left unmatched. This CDR3 spans 14 amino acids. This CDR3 reads CASSLDRDQETQYF. For the CDR3, the DNA is TGTGCCAGCAGTCTGGACAGGGACCAAGAGACCCAGTACTTC.

This clonotype was observed at least ten times. The rearrangement uses TRBV5-6 and TRBJ2-1; no clear D gene. Trimming took 4 bases from V and 0 from J, leaving 17 bases between them. From germline, CDR1 is SGHDT and CDR2 YYEEEE. The CDR3 has 17 residues. CDR3 amino acids: CASSLFRLIHSYNEQFF. CDR3 DNA sequence: TGTGCCAGCAGCCTCTTTCGACTTATACACTCCTACAATGAGCAGTTCTTC.

The sample holds many counts of this clonotype. The chain has TRBV12-3 or TRBV12-4 and TRBJ2-7, with D unresolved. The CDR3 runs 14 residues. Trimming pared 5 bases from V and 2 bases from J, leaving 13 bases between. The CDR3 protein is CASSAGPQTYEQYF. CDR3 DNA sequence: TGTGCCAGCAGTGCCGGCCCACAGACCTACGAGCAGTACTTC.

This clonotype was detected many times. The V and J genes are TRBV5-1 and TRBJ1-2; D unclear. Germline CDR1 is SGHRS and CDR2 is YFSETQ. The CDR3 extends over 16 amino acids. The ends were cut back, 7 bases at V and 2 bases at J, with 21 bases in the middle. This CDR3 is CASQAGSAVLNYGYTF. The CDR3, as DNA: TGCGCCAGCCAAGCGGGCAGCGCAGTATTAAACTATGGCTACACCTTC. The complete variable domain, with remaining parts taken from reference TRBV5-1 and TRBJ1-2, reads KAGVTQTPRYLIKTRGQQVTLSCSPISGHRSVSWYQQTPGQGLQFLFEYFSETQRNKGNFPGRFSGRQFSNSRSEMNVSTLELGDSALYLCASQAGSAVLNYGYTFGSGTRLTVV.

Here the CDR3 reads CASSLEGPGRHTDTQYF. In DNA, the CDR3 is TGCGCCAGCAGCTTGGAAGGCCCAGGGCGCCACACAGATACGCAGTATTTT. The chain couples TRBV5-1 to TRBJ2-3; tentative D call: TRBD1 (5 bases). Germline CDR1 is SGHRS and CDR2 is YFSETQ. This CDR3 has 17 amino acids. V was clipped by 0 bases and J by 2 bases, with 16 bases between them.

CDR3 loop: CASSLAAGTKGSPLHF. The CDR3 DNA follows: TGTGCCAGCAGTTTAGCGGCCGGGACAAAGGGTTCACCCCTCCACTTT. The genes are TRBV12-3 or TRBV12-4 and TRBJ1-6; D might be TRBD1 (6 bases). Trimming removed 0 bases from V and 9 bases from J, with 15 bases in between. The CDR3 totals 16 residues.

This clonotype was found a few times. This CDR3 is CASSNRDLYEQYF. The CDR3 bases are TGTGCCAGCAGCAACAGGGATCTCTACGAGCAGTACTTC. The chain couples TRBV6-1 to TRBJ2-7; a weak D match, TRBD1 (6 bases). The CDR3 sequence is 13 residues long. The germline gives CDR1 MNHNS, CDR2 SASEGT. V dropped 6 bases and J dropped 3 bases, with 12 bases sitting between them.

In its sample, this clonotype was seen many times. V gene TRBV9 combines with J gene TRBJ2-5; D is unresolved. The CDR3 runs to 15 residues. V shed 0 bases and J shed 5 bases, with 14 bases lying between them. Germline CDR1 SGDLS, CDR2 YYNGEE. The CDR3 DNA follows: TGTGCCAGCAGCGTAGGTGCGGCGGCCGGCGAGACCCAGTACTTC. It translates to CASSVGAAAGETQYF.

Many counts were recorded for this clonotype. The J gene is TRBJ1-1, the V gene TRBV5-1; D is uncertain. The CDR3 length is 15 residues. Germline V gene data show CDR1 as SGHRS and CDR2 as YFSETQ. V was cut by 4 bases and J by 2 bases, with 15 bases left in between. This CDR3 is CASSPQVPSNTEAFF. DNA of the CDR3: TGCGCCAGCAGCCCTCAGGTCCCCTCTAACACTGAAGCTTTCTTT.

This clonotype was seen repeatedly, ten times or more. The chain is built from TRBV7-9 and TRBJ2-6, with TRBD2 matching over 7 bases. The CDR3 covers 16 residues. Trimming at V came to 5 bases and at J to 2 bases, leaving 6 bases not matched to a gene. CDR1 is SEHNR and CDR2 is FQNEAQ in the germline V gene (reference sequence). The CDR3 sequence is CASSPSGGAGANVLTF. CDR3 nucleotides: TGTGCCAGCAGCCCTAGTGGGGGGGCTGGGGCCAACGTCCTGACTTTC. Using reference TRBV7-9 and TRBJ2-6 for the parts outside the CDR3, the full variable domain is DTGVSQNPRHKITKRGQNVTFRCDPISEHNRLYWYRQTLGQGPEFLTYFQNEAQLEKSRLLSDRFSAERPKGSFSTLEIQRTEQGDSAMYLCASSPSGGAGANVLTFGAGSRLTVL.

This clonotype was detected many times. CDR3 coding DNA: TGTGCCAGCAGCGTACCGGCCCCAAATCAGCCCCAGCATTTT. This translates into CASSVPAPNQPQHF. This rearrangement joins TRBV9 to TRBJ1-5; D unclear. Deletions cut 1 base from V and 4 bases from J, with 9 bases between. This CDR3 contains 14 residues. CDR1 SGDLS and CDR2 YYNGEE come from the germline V gene.

The V call is TRBV2, the J call TRBJ1-5, with 7 bases fitting TRBD1. This CDR3 spans 14 amino acids. The germline CDR1 and CDR2 sequences are SNHLY and FYNNEI. V trimming: 3 bases; J trimming: 4 bases; junction bases outside the gene matches: 3. CDR3 DNA sequence: TGTGCCAGCAGTGACGGCAGGGGGAATCAGCCCCAGCATTTT. This translates into CASSDGRGNQPQHF.

This clonotype came up many times. V and J are TRBV28 and TRBJ1-5; perhaps TRBD1 as D (6 bases). Trimming removed 6 bases at V and 0 bases at J, with 12 bases between. CDR1 is MDHEN, CDR2 SYDVKM, per germline. The CDR3 totals 15 residues. The DNA for the CDR3 is TGTGCCAGCAGGGAGACAGGTAATAGCAATCAGCCCCAGCATTTT. Protein sequence: CASRETGNSNQPQHF. The full variable domain, its missing parts supplied by reference TRBV28 and TRBJ1-5, is DVKVTQSSRYLVKRTGEKVFLECVQDMDHENMFWYRQDPGLGLRLIYFSYDVKMKEKGDIPEGYSVSREKKERFSLILESASTNQTSMYLCASRETGNSNQPQHFGDGTRLSIL.

Ten or more counts support this clonotype. The rearrangement links TRBV3-1 to TRBJ2-2; TRBD2 is a possible D gene (5 bases). The CDR3 consists of 15 residues. Germline V gives CDR1 LGHDT, CDR2 YNNKEL (reference sequence). V was shortened by 4 bases and J by 4 bases, with 13 bases between the two germline ends. The CDR3 DNA is TGTGCCAGCAGCCCTTGGAGGCCTAGCACCGGGGAGCTGTTTTTT. This encodes CASSPWRPSTGELFF.

This chain links TRBV4-2 with TRBJ2-1; 10 nucleotides match TRBD2. Trimming took 3 bases from V and 10 from J; bases not matched to a gene: 6. The germline CDR1 and CDR2 sequences are LGHNA and YNFKEQ. The CDR3 sequence is 14 residues long. CDR3: CASSHSGGAREQFF. In nucleotides, the CDR3 is TGTGCCAGCAGCCACAGCGGGGGGGCCCGCGAGCAGTTCTTC.

In this sample, this clonotype turned up a few times. The rearrangement uses TRBV5-5 and TRBJ2-1, with 9 bases lining up with TRBD2. Germline lookup yields CDR1 SGHKS and CDR2 YYEKEE (reference sequence). The V segment lost 4 bases and the J segment 4 bases; nucleotides outside the gene matches: 9. There are 16 residues in the CDR3. The CDR3 is CASSTPGLADYNEQFF. The CDR3, as DNA: TGTGCCAGCAGCACTCCGGGACTAGCAGATTACAATGAGCAGTTCTTC.

This clonotype was observed many times. This chain connects TRBV18 to TRBJ2-3, with D maybe TRBD1 (6 bases). With 3 bases removed from V and 1 base from J, the gap between germline ends came to 14 bases. This CDR3 region has 16 residues. Germline V lookup: CDR1 KGHSH, CDR2 LQKENI. CDR3 nucleotide sequence: TGTGCCAGCTCACCGAACAGGGCTGGGGGCACAGATACGCAGTATTTT. This encodes CASSPNRAGGTDTQYF.

This clonotype has a count of ten or more. The V and J genes are TRBV4-2 and TRBJ2-5; D is perhaps TRBD1 or TRBD2 (5 bases each). Trimming took 3 bases from V and 7 from J, leaving 18 bases between them. This CDR3 has 15 residues. Germline CDR1 and CDR2: LGHNA and YNFKEQ. The CDR3 DNA is TGTGCCAGCAGCCAGGACGAACTAGGCACAGGGACCCAGTACTTC. Translating it yields CASSQDELGTGTQYF.